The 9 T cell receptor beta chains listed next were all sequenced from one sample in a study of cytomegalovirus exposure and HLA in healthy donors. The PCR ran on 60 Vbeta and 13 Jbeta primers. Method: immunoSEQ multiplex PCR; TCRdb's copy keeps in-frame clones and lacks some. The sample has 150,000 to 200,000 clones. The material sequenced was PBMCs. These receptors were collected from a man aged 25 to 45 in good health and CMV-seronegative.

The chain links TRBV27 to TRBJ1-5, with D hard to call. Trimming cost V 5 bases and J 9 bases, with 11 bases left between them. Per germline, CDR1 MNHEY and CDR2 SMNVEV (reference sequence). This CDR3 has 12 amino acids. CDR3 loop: CASSLERGPQHF. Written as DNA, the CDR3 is TGTGCCAGCAGTCTGGAGCGTGGGCCCCAGCATTTT.

CDR3 coding DNA: TGTGCCAGCAGAGGCGCACATCCAACGGGGGGCTACACCTTC. Residues: CASRGAHPTGGYTF. This chain links TRBV6-5 with TRBJ1-2; D gene unclear. This CDR3 has 14 residues. CDR1 is MNHEY and CDR2 is SVGAGI in the germline V gene. V lost 6 bases and J 8 bases, leaving 19 bases between the germline ends.

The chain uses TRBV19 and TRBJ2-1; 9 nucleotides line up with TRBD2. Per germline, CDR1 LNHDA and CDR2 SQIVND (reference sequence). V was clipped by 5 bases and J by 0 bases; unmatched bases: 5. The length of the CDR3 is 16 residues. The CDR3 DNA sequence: TGTGCCAGTAGTGAGCTAGCGGGGCCCTCCTACAATGAGCAGTTCTTC. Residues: CASSELAGPSYNEQFF.

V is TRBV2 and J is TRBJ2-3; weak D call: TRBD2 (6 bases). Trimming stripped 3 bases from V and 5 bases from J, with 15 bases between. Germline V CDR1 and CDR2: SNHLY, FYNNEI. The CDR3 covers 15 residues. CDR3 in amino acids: CASSEGLGQGDTQYF. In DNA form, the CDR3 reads TGTGCCAGCAGTGAGGGACTCGGGCAGGGAGATACGCAGTATTTT.

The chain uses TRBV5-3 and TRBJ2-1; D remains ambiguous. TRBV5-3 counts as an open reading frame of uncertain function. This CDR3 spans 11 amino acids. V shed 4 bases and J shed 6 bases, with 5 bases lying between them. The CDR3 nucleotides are TGTGCCAGAAGCATCGTCAATGAGCAGTTCTTC. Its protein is CARSIVNEQFF.

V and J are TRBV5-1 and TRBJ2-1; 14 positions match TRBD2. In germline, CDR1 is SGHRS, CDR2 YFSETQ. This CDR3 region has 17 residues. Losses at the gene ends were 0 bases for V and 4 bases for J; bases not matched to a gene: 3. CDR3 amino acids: CASSLEGLAGEYNEQFF. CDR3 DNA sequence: TGCGCCAGCAGCTTGGAGGGACTAGCGGGAGAGTACAATGAGCAGTTCTTC.

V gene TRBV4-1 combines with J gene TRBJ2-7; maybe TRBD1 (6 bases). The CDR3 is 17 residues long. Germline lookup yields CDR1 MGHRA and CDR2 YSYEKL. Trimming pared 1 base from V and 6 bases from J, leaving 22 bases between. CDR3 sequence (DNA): TGCGCCAGCAGCCAAGGGGAATTACAGGGATGGGCCGGCGAGCAGTACTTC. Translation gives CASSQGELQGWAGEQYF.

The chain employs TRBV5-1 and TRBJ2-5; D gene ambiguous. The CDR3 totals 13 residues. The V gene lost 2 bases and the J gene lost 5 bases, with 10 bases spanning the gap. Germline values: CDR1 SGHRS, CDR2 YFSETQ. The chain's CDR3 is CASSFPQRETQYF. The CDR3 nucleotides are TGCGCCAGCAGCTTCCCTCAGAGGGAGACCCAGTACTTC.

The CDR3 nucleotides are TGTGCCATCACGGGTTCCCCCTATGGCTACACCTTC. It translates to CAITGSPYGYTF. The rearrangement uses TRBV10-3 and TRBJ1-2; D remains ambiguous. The CDR3 totals 12 residues. Germline-derived CDR1 and CDR2 are ENHRY and SYGVKD. The V and J ends lost 7 bases and 4 bases respectively, with 10 bases between them.